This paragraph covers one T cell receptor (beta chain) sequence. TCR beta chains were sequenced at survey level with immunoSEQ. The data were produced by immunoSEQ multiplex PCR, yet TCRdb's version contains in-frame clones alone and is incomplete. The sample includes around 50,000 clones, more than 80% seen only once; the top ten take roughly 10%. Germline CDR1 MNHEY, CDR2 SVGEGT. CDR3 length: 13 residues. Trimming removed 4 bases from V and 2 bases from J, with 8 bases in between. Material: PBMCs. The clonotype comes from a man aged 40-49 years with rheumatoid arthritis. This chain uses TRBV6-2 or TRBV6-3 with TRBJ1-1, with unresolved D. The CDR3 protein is CASSSQINTEAFF. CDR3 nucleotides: TGTGCCAGCAGTTCCCAGATAAACACTGAAGCTTTCTTT.